The T cell receptor beta chain under discussion was sequenced for a study of cytomegalovirus exposure and HLA in healthy donors. The PCR ran on 60 Vbeta and 13 Jbeta primers. Some clones are missing from TCRdb's copy, which holds only in-frame ones; the method was immunoSEQ multiplex PCR. The data show 110,000 or so clones, 78% seen once. Germline CDR1 reads SGHTA; CDR2 reads FQGNSA. Trimming shortened V by 0 bases and J by 1 base, and 6 bases separated the two germline ends. The CDR3 sequence is 14 residues long. Specimen: PBMCs. The chain is built from TRBV7-2 and TRBJ1-1; D not resolved. The source of this sequence is a man aged 25-45 years in good health and CMV-seronegative. The CDR3 region is CASSLAPGNTEAFF. CDR3 nucleotides: TGTGCCAGCAGCTTAGCGCCAGGGAACACTGAAGCTTTCTTT. Variable domain in full (rest from reference TRBV7-2 and TRBJ1-1): GAGVSQSPSNKVTEKGKDVELRCDPISGHTALYWYRQSLGQGLEFLIYFQGNSAPDKSGLPSDRFSAERTGGSVSTLTIQRTQQEDSAVYLCASSLAPGNTEAFFGQGTRLTVV.